Below, 17 T cell receptor beta chains from the same sample are listed, as sequenced in a study of blood T cell repertoires in COVID-19 (TCRdb year 2020). The library was obtained by the immunoSEQ multiplex PCR assay. In its TCRdb copy, this immuneACCESS table keeps in-frame sequences only and misses some clones. Where compared with another copy, unresolved V genes explain less than half of these, and the others have no known cause. Across this sample there are about 370,000 clones, with roughly nine tenths seen only once. In total, the top ten clones hold 0.86% of the sample. Input material: PBMCs or T cells enriched from blood (not recorded which). Receptor source: a woman between 35 and 50 years old who had been exposed to COVID-19.

J is TRBJ2-3 and V is TRBV2; 8 nucleotides align to TRBD2. Germline values: CDR1 SNHLY, CDR2 FYNNEI. V lost 10 bases and J lost 11; bases outside the gene matches: 14. The CDR3 is made up of 13 amino acids. Here the CDR3 reads CATPGLGGYEQYF. CDR3 in DNA: TGTGCCACCCCGGGACTAGGGGGATACGAGCAGTATTTT.

The rearrangement links TRBV2 to TRBJ2-3, with 7 nucleotides matching TRBD2. The CDR3 is made up of 11 amino acids. From germline, CDR1 is SNHLY and CDR2 FYNNEI. The V segment lost 8 bases and the J segment 9 bases; nucleotides outside the gene matches: 5. CDR3 amino acids: CASRSGETQYF. The CDR3 DNA reads TGTGCCAGCCGGAGCGGGGAGACGCAGTATTTT.

This clone was picked up one time. The V gene is TRBV24-1, the J gene TRBJ1-5; D not resolved. Germline CDR1 KGHDR, CDR2 SFDVKD. This CDR3 has 13 residues. Trimming took off 9 bases at V and 4 bases at J, with 12 bases between the two ends. The CDR3 region is CATPPGSNQPQHF. In DNA, the CDR3 is TGTGCCACCCCCCCGGGGTCAAATCAGCCCCAGCATTTT.

The genes are TRBV5-1 and TRBJ2-4, with D possibly TRBD1 on 5 matching bases. V shed 0 bases and J shed 6 bases, with 7 bases lying between them. The CDR3 is made up of 13 amino acids. Germline CDR1 reads SGHRS; CDR2 reads YFSETQ. The CDR3 nucleotides are TGCGCCAGCAGCTTGGGGCAGGGAAACATTCAGTACTTC. It codes for CASSLGQGNIQYF.

The chain couples TRBV11-1 to TRBJ1-6; no clear D gene. The CDR3 is 15 residues long. V lost 1 base and J 14 bases, leaving 18 bases between the germline ends. The germline CDR1 and CDR2 sequences are SGHAT and FQDESV (reference sequence). CDR3 nucleotides: TGTGCCAGCAGCTTAGAACCGGGTGAATTCACGTCCCTCCACTTT. Its translation: CASSLEPGEFTSLHF.

The J gene is TRBJ1-6, the V gene TRBV9; D is perhaps TRBD1 (5 bases). V gave up 0 bases and J gave up 9 bases, with 13 bases separating them. The germline V gene encodes CDR1 SGDLS and CDR2 YYNGEE. The CDR3 loop spans 15 amino acids. The CDR3 DNA sequence: TGTGCCAGCAGCGTAGGATGGCAGGGAATTTCACCCCTCCACTTT. Amino acid sequence: CASSVGWQGISPLHF.

The chain has TRBV7-2 and TRBJ2-2; 9 bases match TRBD1. Looked up from germline, CDR1 is SGHTA and CDR2 is FQGNSA. The J segment lost 9 bases and the V segment lost 3 bases, leaving 2 bases of the junction unmatched. This CDR3 spans 13 amino acids. The CDR3 coding sequence is TGTGCCAGCAGCTTGGACAGGGGACGGGAGCTGTTTTTT. Its translation: CASSLDRGRELFF.

V usage is TRBV11-3 and J usage is TRBJ2-1; D may be TRBD1 (6 bases). CDR3 length equals 15 residues. V was pared by 4 bases and J by 4 bases, with 14 bases between. Germline CDR1 is SGHNT and CDR2 is YENEEA. The CDR3 region is CASSSINREYNEQFF. CDR3 nucleotide sequence: TGTGCCAGCAGCTCTATCAACAGGGAATACAATGAGCAGTTCTTC.

J is TRBJ2-7 and V is TRBV30; D possibly corresponds to TRBD1 (5 bases). V lost 4 bases, J lost 5 bases, and 18 bases lay in between. The CDR3 has 14 amino acids. Per the germline V gene, CDR1 is GTSNPN and CDR2 is SVGIG (reference sequence). CDR3 loop: CAWTGIPPSNEQYF. CDR3 coding DNA: TGTGCCTGGACAGGGATTCCCCCCAGTAACGAGCAGTACTTC.

The CDR3 loop reads CASSHPGGPYGYTF. CDR3 nucleotide sequence: TGTGCCAGCAGCCACCCGGGGGGACCCTATGGCTACACCTTC. The chain joins TRBV3-1 (or the pseudogene TRBV3-2) to TRBJ1-2; weak D call: TRBD1 (5 bases). CDR1 LGHDT and CDR2 YNNKEL come from the germline V gene (reference sequence). The V and J ends lost 3 bases and 4 bases respectively, with 12 bases between them. The CDR3 covers 14 residues.

The J gene is TRBJ1-2, the V gene TRBV2, with D tentatively TRBD1 (6 bases). The germline gives CDR1 SNHLY, CDR2 FYNNEI. The CDR3 has 14 amino acids. V was clipped by 7 bases and J by 4 bases, with 16 bases between them. CDR3 amino acids: CASKNRDTSYGYTF. CDR3 DNA sequence: TGTGCCAGCAAAAACCGGGACACCTCCTATGGCTACACCTTC. Combining the CDR3 with reference TRBV2 and TRBJ1-2 gives the whole variable domain EPEVTQTPSHQVTQMGQEVILRCVPISNHLYFYWYRQILGQKVEFLVSFYNNEISEKSEIFDDQFSVERPDGSNFTLKIRSTKLEDSAMYFCASKNRDTSYGYTFGSGTRLTVV.

The chain joins TRBV7-6 to TRBJ1-2; tentatively, D is TRBD1 (6 bases). The CDR3 extends over 15 amino acids. The V gene lost 5 bases and the J gene lost 4 bases, with 17 bases spanning the gap. CDR1 SGHVS and CDR2 FNYEAQ come from the germline V gene. The CDR3 nucleotides are TGTGCCAGCAGCAACGGACAGCAACTCACCTATGGCTACACCTTC. It encodes CASSNGQQLTYGYTF. The variable domain in full, completed from reference TRBV7-6 and TRBJ1-2, reads GAGVSQSPRYKVTKRGQDVALRCDPISGHVSLYWYRQALGQGPEFLTYFNYEAQQDKSGLPNDRFSAERPEGSISTLTIQRTEQRDSAMYRCASSNGQQLTYGYTFGSGTRLTVV.

The chain combines TRBV9 with TRBJ2-1; D call uncertain. The CDR3 loop spans 15 amino acids. The germline CDR1 and CDR2 sequences are SGDLS and YYNGEE. V lost 0 bases and J 9 bases, leaving 16 bases between the germline ends. CDR3 region: CASSVAVRAYGEQFF. For the CDR3, the DNA is TGTGCCAGCAGCGTAGCTGTTCGAGCTTACGGTGAGCAGTTCTTC.

This clone occurred once. The chain combines TRBV19 with TRBJ2-1; TRBD2 matches at 8 bases. The CDR3 has 13 amino acids. The germline V gene has CDR1 LNHDA and CDR2 SQIVND (reference sequence). The V gene end was trimmed by 7 bases and the J gene end by 9 bases; junction bases not matched to a gene: 8. Written as DNA, the CDR3 is TGTGCCAGTACGGGAGGGCCCCAGGGTGAGCAGTTCTTC. It codes for CASTGGPQGEQFF.

V usage is TRBV9 and J usage is TRBJ2-7; 8 bases fit TRBD1. CDR3 length: 14 amino acids. V lost 4 bases, J lost 3 bases, and 6 bases stayed unmatched. Germline V gene data show CDR1 as SGDLS and CDR2 as YYNGEE. The CDR3 DNA reads as TGTGCCAGCAGCACCGGGACAGGCTACTACGAGCAGTACTTC. Protein product: CASSTGTGYYEQYF.

The genes are TRBV28 and TRBJ2-7; perhaps TRBD1 as D (5 bases). Germline CDR1 MDHEN, CDR2 SYDVKM. The CDR3 has 15 residues. V lost 3 bases and J lost 0, with 12 bases in between. CDR3 bases: TGTGCCAGCAGTTTGTCAGGGCCAGGCTCCTACGAGCAGTACTTC. Translated, it gives CASSLSGPGSYEQYF.

The chain links TRBV4-3 to TRBJ2-2; D unclear. Looked up from germline, CDR1 is LGHNA and CDR2 is YSLEER. V was cut by 1 base and J by 7 bases, with 7 bases left in between. The CDR3 loop spans 13 amino acids. The CDR3 nucleotides read TGCGCCAGCAGCCAAGGGTGGAGCGGGGAGCTGTTTTTT. Its translation is CASSQGWSGELFF.